This TCR beta chain was obtained from a study of T cells in Graves' hyperthyroidism and ophthalmopathy. V shed 4 bases and J 4 bases; nucleotides not matched to a gene: 8. Germline values: CDR1 GTSNPN, CDR2 SVGIG (reference sequence). CDR3 size: 14 residues. Newly diagnosed patients aged 18 to 65 had hyperthyroidism of under 2 months' duration. Using RNA transcripts as the source, TCR beta CDR3 regions were amplified. The HTBI primer set was used in a first-round RT-PCR of the TCR CDR3. TCRdb passed the multiplex PCR reads through MiXCR, listing each CDR3 protein once. The repertoire holds 90,000 to 120,000 distinct CDR3 sequences, with approximately 15% as singletons. This clonotype was recorded only once.

Sequenced material: blood. The sequence was obtained from a woman between 50 and 59 years old with Graves' hyperthyroidism. V is TRBV30 and J is TRBJ2-3; 7 positions agree with TRBD2. The CDR3 nucleotides read TGTGCCTGGATGGGGGGGGGAATCGCAGATACGCAGTATTTT. Encoded protein: CAWMGGGIADTQYF.